Listed below are T cell receptor beta chains from one sample, sequenced in a study of Graves' ophthalmopathy and Graves' hyperthyroidism. TCRdb reprocessed the multiplex PCR reads with MiXCR, giving one entry per CDR3 protein. This table holds 1 million to 1.3 million distinct CDR3 sequences, about 38% found once. Specimen: peripheral blood or thyroid tissue (not recorded which). These receptors were collected from an adult man with Graves' hyperthyroidism. The CDR3 runs from the conserved cysteine through the conserved F or W.

j_call v_call cdr3_aa
TRBJ2-2 TRBV6-5 CASTGLATNTGELFF
TRBJ2-7 TRBV11-2 CASSLIMRGRSYEQYF
TRBJ2-7 TRBV19 CASSINRETYEQYF
TRBJ1-6 TRBV11-2 CASSDTGTGQGRYNSPLHF
TRBJ2-5 TRBV4-3 CASSQDLGGLSTQYF
TRBJ1-2 TRBV29-1 CSVEATTGGDGYTF
TRBJ2-7 TRBV5-8 CASSLIVMVTYEQYF
TRBJ1-1 TRBV7-2 CASALSFNTEAFF
TRBJ1-3 TRBV13 CASSVNRVFSGNTIYF
TRBJ1-1 TRBV15 CATSIRGSTEAFF
TRBJ2-7 TRBV7-8 CASSLFARTGAPSYEQYF
TRBJ2-5 TRBV7-7 CASSQGPGETQYF
TRBJ1-2 TRBV5-1 CASSPGLTGPDYGYTF
TRBJ1-1 TRBV20-1 CSARDRWGKQNEAFF
TRBJ2-7 TRBV7-9 CASSLKGGSQQYF
TRBJ2-2 TRBV5-4 CASSSSSGATGELFF
TRBJ2-3 TRBV7-9 CASSLKRGYTDTQYF
TRBJ1-1 TRBV14 CASSLSRMNTEAFF
TRBJ2-7 TRBV20-1 CSAHAPESSYEQYF
TRBJ2-5 TRBV7-2 CASSKGLAGKETQYF
TRBJ1-4 TRBV12-3/TRBV12-4 CASRQRNEKLFF
TRBJ1-1 TRBV7-9 CASSLRDGETEAFF
TRBJ2-7 TRBV3-1 CASSQAAGAPYEQYF
TRBJ2-5 TRBV10-2 CASSAPARTQYF
TRBJ1-6 TRBV29-1 CSVRAGTGGNSPLHF
TRBJ1-5 TRBV2 CASSKAGTNQPQHF
TRBJ2-7 TRBV20-1 CSARPTSGSRYEQYF
TRBJ1-1 TRBV5-4 CASRMRTEPEAFF
TRBJ1-1 TRBV7-9 CASSFFGTVVNTEAFF
TRBJ1-1 TRBV7-6 CASTEGGRGNTEAFF
TRBJ2-7 TRBV7-6 CASRPNGGRYEQYF
TRBJ1-3 TRBV2 CASTPRTGYPDF
TRBJ1-4 TRBV30 CAWSLPWSATNEKLFF
TRBJ2-6 TRBV2 CASRTLRDSSSGANVLTF
TRBJ2-2 TRBV10-3 CAVKPVGGLVTGELFF
TRBJ1-2 TRBV20-1 CSAREDPTGQSGTF
TRBJ1-1 TRBV6-5 CASSYRGSRSLEAFF
TRBJ2-7 TRBV20-1 CSAGGEPGQGLFEQYF
TRBJ1-5 TRBV7-9 CASSFSQGF
TRBJ1-3 TRBV20-1 CSARRDEGNTIYF
TRBJ2-7 TRBV20-1 CSARPGQGFLHEQYF
TRBJ1-5 TRBV19 CASSPTGDNQHF
TRBJ1-4 TRBV10-3 CAISESGRGKLFF
TRBJ2-5 TRBV7-8 CASSLDGGQGEEWDKTQYF
TRBJ1-6 TRBV6-5 CASRRGHNSPLHF
TRBJ2-6 TRBV4-3 CASSQWLAGGQGANVLTF
TRBJ2-5 TRBV7-2 CASSLGRGYAMETQYF
TRBJ1-2 TRBV20-1 CSAEKSTGYGYTF
TRBJ1-5 TRBV19 CASSSSPSQPQHF
TRBJ2-7 TRBV19 CASSTRTGTYERYF
TRBJ1-1 TRBV2 CASNLPGGYTEAFF